Below are 20 T cell receptor beta chains sequenced from a single sample in a study of beta chain features in type 1 diabetes. Sequencing targeted expressed TCRB transcripts, as all isolated RNA had been reverse transcribed. Libraries were prepared by immunoSEQ multiplex PCR; TCRdb keeps only in-frame clonotypes and omits some of them. The table records around 320,000 clones, around 15% of them present only once. The sequenced sample consisted of central memory CD4+ T cells from blood. The source is a man aged 25-40 years in good health.

The chain couples TRBV4-3 to TRBJ2-3; TRBD2 matches 9 bases. V dropped 0 bases and J dropped 1; count of bases not matched to a gene: 2. Germline values: CDR1 LGHNA, CDR2 YSLEER. This CDR3 region has 16 residues. CDR3 coding DNA: TGCGCCAGCAGCCAAGAGTTAGCGGGGGGCACAGATACGCAGTATTTT. This sequence encodes CASSQELAGGTDTQYF.

This clone was counted only a few times. The chain has TRBV5-5 and TRBJ1-2; 8 bases agree with TRBD1. Germline lookup yields CDR1 SGHKS and CDR2 YYEKEE (reference sequence). The CDR3 totals 14 residues. J was trimmed by 5 bases and V by 4 bases; bases with no gene match: 7. CDR3 residues: CASSEDRVWYGYTF. The CDR3 DNA reads as TGTGCCAGCAGCGAGGACAGGGTGTGGTATGGCTACACCTTC.

The V gene is TRBV5-4, the J gene TRBJ1-2; 7 nucleotides line up with TRBD1. Germline lookup yields CDR1 SGHNT and CDR2 YYREEE (reference sequence). Trimming at V came to 4 bases and at J to 5 bases, leaving 8 bases not matched to a gene. The CDR3 extends over 14 amino acids. CDR3 loop: CASSPPDRNYGYTF. The CDR3 DNA reads TGTGCCAGCAGCCCCCCGGACAGGAATTATGGCTACACCTTC.

This clone was counted only a few times. The CDR3: CASSPRGDYGYTF. CDR3 DNA: TGTGCCAGCAGCCCCAGGGGGGACTATGGCTACACCTTC. This rearrangement joins TRBV5-6 to TRBJ1-2; 7 bases line up with TRBD1. CDR1 and CDR2 (germline): SGHDT, YYEEEE. The CDR3 is 13 amino acids. The V and J ends lost 4 bases and 3 bases, in that order; junction bases with no gene match: 3.

This clone was found a few times. V is TRBV30 and J is TRBJ1-4; D ambiguous. The CDR3 has 15 amino acids. Per the germline V gene, CDR1 is GTSNPN and CDR2 is SVGIG (reference sequence). V lost 3 bases and J lost 8, with 19 bases in between. CDR3: CAWSSSGFLGEKLFF. The DNA for the CDR3 is TGTGCCTGGAGCAGTAGCGGTTTTTTGGGAGAAAAACTGTTTTTT.

This clone has just a few counts. The rearrangement uses TRBV6-1 and TRBJ1-1, with 7 bases aligning to TRBD1. V dropped 6 bases and J dropped 1; count of bases not matched to a gene: 5. Germline CDR1 is MNHNS and CDR2 is SASEGT. CDR3 length equals 14 residues. CDR3 DNA sequence: TGTGCCAGCAGAGCCGGGACAGAGAACACTGAAGCTTTCTTT. Its protein product is CASRAGTENTEAFF.

There are many counts of this clone. The rearrangement links TRBV4-2 to TRBJ2-1; the match to TRBD1 covers 9 bases. Unmatched junction bases numbered 3, after V lost 0 bases and J lost 3 bases. This CDR3 contains 16 residues. CDR1 LGHNA and CDR2 YNFKEQ come from the germline V gene. CDR3 DNA: TGTGCCAGCAGCCAAGACCGGGACAGGGTCTACAATGAGCAGTTCTTC. Residues: CASSQDRDRVYNEQFF.

This clone was seen repeatedly, ten times or more. The V call is TRBV25-1, the J call TRBJ2-6; 10 bases match TRBD1. The CDR3 runs to 16 residues. Germline CDR1 and CDR2: MGHDK and SYGVNS. The ends lost 3 bases at V and 2 bases at J; junction bases unmatched: 1. As DNA, the CDR3 is TGTGCCAGCAGTGACGGGACAGGGGCTGGGGCCAACGTCCTGACTTTC. This encodes CASSDGTGAGANVLTF. The full variable domain, its missing parts supplied by reference TRBV25-1 and TRBJ2-6, is EADIYQTPRYLVIGTGKKITLECSQTMGHDKMYWYQQDPGMELHLIHYSYGVNSTEKGDLSSESTVSRIRTEHFPLTLESARPSHTSQYLCASSDGTGAGANVLTFGAGSRLTVL.

As for this clone: A clone one base away is much larger, so this may be a read error. Within the sample, other DNA sequences also encode this same CDR3. The gene calls are TRBV7-2 and TRBJ1-1, with 9 positions matching TRBD1. Per the germline V gene, CDR1 is SGHTA and CDR2 is FQGNSA. V shed 3 bases, J shed 4 bases, and the junction held 0 bases outside the gene matches. This CDR3 contains 13 residues. The CDR3: CASSLTGGTEAFF. CDR3 DNA: TGTGCCAGCAGCTTGACAGGGGGCACTGAAGCTTTCTTT.

Points on this clone: This sample includes further DNA sequences coding for the same CDR3. The chain recombines TRBV13 with TRBJ1-3; D is ambiguous. The CDR3 sequence is 14 residues long. Germline V gives CDR1 PRHDT, CDR2 FYEKMQ (reference sequence). Trimming stripped 0 bases from V and 2 bases from J, with 5 bases between. The CDR3 reads CASSLGFAGNTIYF. The CDR3 DNA is TGTGCCAGCAGCTTAGGCTTTGCTGGAAACACCATATATTTT.

The J gene is TRBJ2-5, the V gene TRBV7-2; TRBD2 is a possible D gene (7 bases). V lost 5 bases to trimming and J lost 4 bases, with 14 bases between them. Germline V gene data show CDR1 as SGHTA and CDR2 as FQGNSA. This CDR3 has 14 residues. For the CDR3, the DNA is TGTGCCAGCAGCCGCTCGAGGGGGGGAGAGACCCAGTACTTC. This translates into CASSRSRGGETQYF.

This clone was seen a handful of times. The chain links TRBV7-9 to TRBJ2-2, with D uncertain. The CDR3 covers 13 residues. Germline V lookup: CDR1 SEHNR, CDR2 FQNEAQ (reference sequence). The V and J ends lost 4 bases and 5 bases respectively, with 8 bases between them. The CDR3 loop reads CASSYGSTGELFF. DNA of the CDR3: TGTGCCAGCAGCTATGGATCTACCGGGGAGCTGTTTTTT.

This clone was counted between two and nine times. V is TRBV7-2 and J is TRBJ2-3; no clear D. Trimming took 2 bases from V and 4 from J, leaving 4 bases between them. Germline CDR1 SGHTA, CDR2 FQGNSA. The CDR3 runs to 12 residues. Written as DNA, the CDR3 is TGTGCCAGCAGCTTACGCCCAGATACGCAGTATTTT. Its protein product is CASSLRPDTQYF. The full variable domain, with the rest looked up from reference TRBV7-2 and TRBJ2-3, is GAGVSQSPSNKVTEKGKDVELRCDPISGHTALYWYRQSLGQGLEFLIYFQGNSAPDKSGLPSDRFSAERTGGSVSTLTIQRTQQEDSAVYLCASSLRPDTQYFGPGTRLTVL.

This chain connects TRBV19 to TRBJ1-4; D is possibly TRBD1 (5 bases). The CDR3 is made up of 20 amino acids. Germline CDR1 and CDR2: LNHDA and SQIVND (reference sequence). V was shortened by 3 bases and J by 5 bases, with 28 bases between the two germline ends. In DNA form, the CDR3 reads TGTGCCAGTAGTATGCCCCAAGGGGCGGGACGGAGGACCAGAAATGAAAAACTGTTTTTT. This translates into CASSMPQGAGRRTRNEKLFF.

V and J are TRBV7-2 and TRBJ1-5; D not certain. The germline V gene has CDR1 SGHTA and CDR2 FQGNSA. The V end lost 5 bases, the J end lost 0 bases, and 14 bases lay between the germline ends. The CDR3 has 16 amino acids. The CDR3 is CASSPRTGNSNQPQHF. The CDR3 bases are TGTGCCAGCAGCCCTCGGACGGGGAATAGCAATCAGCCCCAGCATTTT.

The chain recombines TRBV7-2 with TRBJ2-1, with 7 bases that match TRBD1. V shed 5 bases, J shed 5 bases, and the junction held 3 bases outside the gene matches. CDR1 and CDR2 from the germline V gene are SGHTA and FQGNSA. CDR3 size: 13 residues. In DNA, the CDR3 is TGTGCCAGCAGCGTGGGACAGAACAATGAGCAGTTCTTC. This codes for CASSVGQNNEQFF. Together with reference TRBV7-2 and TRBJ2-1, the CDR3 gives the full variable domain: GAGVSQSPSNKVTEKGKDVELRCDPISGHTALYWYRQSLGQGLEFLIYFQGNSAPDKSGLPSDRFSAERTGGSVSTLTIQRTQQEDSAVYLCASSVGQNNEQFFGPGTRLTVL.

This clone was seen a handful of times. The V gene is TRBV7-8, the J gene TRBJ1-6, with D tentatively TRBD1 (5 bases). The CDR3 loop spans 15 amino acids. Between the trimmed V and J ends, which lost 6 bases and 9 bases, there was a span of 18 bases. Germline CDR1 SGHVS, CDR2 FQNEAQ. This chain's CDR3 is CASRPLGGAVSPLHF. The CDR3 DNA sequence: TGTGCCAGCAGGCCCTTAGGAGGGGCAGTTTCACCCCTCCACTTT.

The chain couples TRBV5-4 to TRBJ2-1, with D uncertain. The germline CDR1 and CDR2 sequences are SGHNT and YYREEE (reference sequence). V was clipped by 6 bases and J by 6 bases, with 16 bases between them. The CDR3 is made up of 14 amino acids. This CDR3 reads CASTPINKPNEQFF. In DNA, the CDR3 is TGTGCCAGCACCCCCATTAACAAGCCCAATGAGCAGTTCTTC.

V is TRBV18 and J is TRBJ1-2; 9 positions agree with TRBD1. Germline CDR1 and CDR2: KGHSH and LQKENI. CDR3 length: 15 amino acids. The J segment lost 3 bases and the V segment lost 0 bases, leaving 2 bases of the junction unmatched. For the CDR3, the DNA is TGTGCCAGCTCACCACCGGGACAGGGCTACTATGGCTACACCTTC. Protein: CASSPPGQGYYGYTF.

This clone has more than one count but fewer than ten. V and J are TRBV5-1 and TRBJ2-3; the D gene is possibly TRBD2 (6 bases). Trimming took 4 bases from V and 4 from J, leaving 22 bases between them. The germline V gene encodes CDR1 SGHRS and CDR2 YFSETQ. The CDR3 totals 17 residues. For the CDR3, the DNA is TGCGCCAGCAGCCTGCACCCGGGGGTTGGTAAGGCAGATACGCAGTATTTT. Protein: CASSLHPGVGKADTQYF.